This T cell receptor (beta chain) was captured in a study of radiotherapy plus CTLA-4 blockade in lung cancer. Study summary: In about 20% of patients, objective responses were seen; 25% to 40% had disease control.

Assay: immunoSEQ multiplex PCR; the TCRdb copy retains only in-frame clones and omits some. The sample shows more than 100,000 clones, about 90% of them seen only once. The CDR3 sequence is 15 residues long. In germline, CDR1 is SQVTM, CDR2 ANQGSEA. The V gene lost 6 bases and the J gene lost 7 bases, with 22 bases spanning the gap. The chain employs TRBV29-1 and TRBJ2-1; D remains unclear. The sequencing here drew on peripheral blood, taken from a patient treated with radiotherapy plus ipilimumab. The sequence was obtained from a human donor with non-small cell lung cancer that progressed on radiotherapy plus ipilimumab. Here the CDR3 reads CSVAPSFLGLNEQFF. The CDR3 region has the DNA TGCAGCGTGGCGCCTTCCTTCTTAGGTCTTAATGAGCAGTTCTTC.